This T cell receptor beta chain comes out of a study of a mutant IDH1 vaccine in newly diagnosed glioma. Study background: In some groups vaccination began 4-6 weeks post-radiotherapy; others received it with temozolomide. Of the patients given treatment, around 60% were male and 37.5% were female, and a mean age of roughly 40 years was recorded. Earlier care involved radiotherapy, temozolomide, or both, and the majority received both. Study observations and caveats: Seemingly, top peripheral T cell clonotype changes bore no relation to pseudoprogression.

The sample's time point: week 11, during vaccination. Vaccinated patients received 300 ug of mutant IDH1 20-mer peptide per dose, with topical imiquimod. Remarks on this clone: The antigen is not known.

Clones were read by immunoSEQ multiplex PCR, and TCRdb kept only the in-frame ones, dropping some. The sample yields over 60,000 clones, about 88% seen once. Trimming stripped 6 bases from V and 5 bases from J, with 16 bases between. Germline V CDR1 and CDR2: MNHEY, SVGAGI. The CDR3 length is 14 residues. The input for sequencing was PBMCs, taken from a glioma patient whose treatment included an IDH1 peptide vaccine. The V call is TRBV6-5, the J call TRBJ1-1; D might be TRBD1 (6 bases). The clonotype comes from a man aged 40-50 years with glioma. The CDR3 reads CASRDWGLRTEAFF. Here the CDR3 DNA reads TGTGCCAGCAGGGACTGGGGGCTTCGTACTGAAGCTTTCTTT.